The 21 T cell receptor beta chains below come from one sample, sequenced in a study of spatial heterogeneity in lung cancer. TCRdb re-called the 5' RACE reads through MiXCR, storing one row per CDR3 protein. The profile shows fewer than 20,000 distinct CDR3 sequences, 9.2% of them singletons. The time point denotes: blood at routine non-recurrence follow-up after resection. The sequenced sample was PBMCs, obtained at follow-up. Receptor source: a male donor with early-stage non-small cell lung cancer.

At least ten counts were recorded for this clonotype. The chain joins TRBV5-1 to TRBJ2-5; D perhaps matches TRBD2 (5 bases). The germline gives CDR1 SGHRS, CDR2 YFSETQ. V was pared by 6 bases and J by 2 bases, with 17 bases between. CDR3 length: 15 amino acids. The CDR3 nucleotides are TGCGCCAGCACCCGTCTCGGACTGGAACAAGAGACCCAGTACTTC. Translating gives CASTRLGLEQETQYF.

This clonotype was counted ten times or more. This CDR3 is CATTGRGYEQYF. CDR3 sequence (DNA): TGTGCCACCACGGGTAGGGGTTACGAGCAGTACTTC. The rearrangement uses TRBV11-2 and TRBJ2-7, with a possible D match to TRBD1 (5 bases). The V end was cut by 10 bases, the J end by 4 bases, with 14 bases between. The germline V gene encodes CDR1 SGHAT and CDR2 FQNNGV. This CDR3 comprises 12 residues.

This clonotype was seen ten or more times. The gene calls are TRBV29-1 and TRBJ2-1; 9 bases map to TRBD1. This CDR3 contains 16 residues. The junction had 13 bases not matched to a gene; V was cut back by 4 bases and J by 6 bases. Looked up from germline, CDR1 is SQVTM and CDR2 is ANQGSEA. The CDR3 DNA is TGCAGCGTTGGAGGGGGGCAGGGACAGGGAGGCAATGAGCAGTTCTTC. It encodes CSVGGGQGQGGNEQFF.

This clonotype was counted many times. V is TRBV27 and J is TRBJ1-5; possible D gene TRBD1, 5 bases. This CDR3 comprises 14 residues. From germline, CDR1 is MNHEY and CDR2 SMNVEV (reference sequence). V lost 6 bases to trimming and J lost 1 base, with 10 bases between them. The CDR3 is CASRPTESNQPQHF. In nucleotides, the CDR3 is TGTGCCAGCAGGCCGACAGAGAGCAATCAGCCCCAGCATTTT.

Note on this clonotype: A junction end diverges from the germline sequence, so it may reflect a read error. V and J are TRBV16 and TRBJ1-1; TRBD1 aligns across 7 bases. The germline CDR1 and CDR2 sequences are KGHSY and FQNENV. The CDR3 is 12 residues long. CDR3 loop: CVSATGTAEAFF. CDR3 coding DNA: TGTGTCAGCGCAACTGGGACAGCTGAAGCTTTCTTT.

The V gene is TRBV12-3 or TRBV12-4, the J gene TRBJ2-1; 7 nucleotides agree with TRBD2. The CDR3 extends over 13 amino acids. Trimming at V came to 5 bases and at J to 5 bases, leaving 3 bases not matched to a gene. The CDR3: CASSTRGDNEQFF. The CDR3 DNA reads TGTGCCAGCAGTACCCGGGGGGACAATGAGCAGTTCTTC.

In this sample, this clonotype turned up a few times. The J gene is TRBJ1-2, the V gene TRBV6-6; the D gene is possibly TRBD1 (6 bases). From germline, CDR1 is MNHNY and CDR2 SVGAGI (reference sequence). The CDR3 covers 13 residues. The V end lost 4 bases, the J end lost 8 bases, and 14 bases lay between the germline ends. The CDR3 here is CASSFDKQGGYTF. In DNA, the CDR3 is TGTGCCAGCAGTTTCGACAAACAGGGAGGCTACACCTTC.

J is TRBJ2-3 and V is TRBV7-2, with unresolved D. Germline CDR1 is SGHTA and CDR2 is FQGNSA. This CDR3 has 13 amino acids. V was pared by 5 bases and J by 4 bases, with 10 bases between. The CDR3 DNA reads TGTGCCAGCAGCCTATATCGCTCAGATACGCAGTATTTT. This encodes CASSLYRSDTQYF.

This chain joins TRBV20-1 and TRBJ2-3; no clear D gene. The V end was cut by 2 bases, the J end by 0 bases, with 18 bases between. Per the germline V gene, CDR1 is DFQATT and CDR2 is SNEGSKA (reference sequence). This CDR3 has 17 amino acids. CDR3 amino acids: CSARQDQMYLSTDTQYF. The CDR3 coding sequence is TGCAGTGCTAGACAGGACCAGATGTACCTTAGCACAGATACGCAGTATTTT.

In this sample, this clonotype turned up many times. The J gene is TRBJ2-1, the V gene TRBV7-6; no definite D call. Trimming took off 1 base at V and 4 bases at J, with 5 bases between the two ends. The CDR3 is made up of 13 amino acids. The germline CDR1 and CDR2 sequences are SGHVS and FNYEAQ. The CDR3 coding sequence is TGTGCCAGCAGCTTAGGAGCGTACAATGAGCAGTTCTTC. It codes for CASSLGAYNEQFF.

This clonotype counts as medium-sized (0.01 to 0.1%). The chain joins TRBV19 to TRBJ2-7; possibly TRBD1 for D (5 bases). The CDR3 is made up of 13 amino acids. Trimming removed 3 bases at V and 6 bases at J, with 12 bases between. Per germline, CDR1 LNHDA and CDR2 SQIVND (reference sequence). The CDR3 nucleotides read TGTGCCAGTAGTATGACAGCCACTGGCGAGCAGTACTTC. It yields the protein CASSMTATGEQYF.

As to this clonotype: A read error may produce the germline difference seen at one junction end. This chain connects TRBV11-3 to TRBJ2-5, with D perhaps TRBD1 (6 bases). This CDR3 is 15 amino acids long. The V gene's germline CDR1 is SGHNT and CDR2 YENEEA. CDR3 sequence (DNA): TGTGTCAGCAGCGCAGGGACAATTTGGGGAGAGACCCAGTACTTC. Amino acid sequence: CVSSAGTIWGETQYF.

This clonotype was seen many times. The V and J genes are TRBV5-4 and TRBJ1-6; the D is unclear. CDR1 and CDR2 (germline): SGHNT, YYREEE (reference sequence). The CDR3 extends over 15 amino acids. V lost 2 bases and J lost 0, with 6 bases in between. CDR3: CASSFGSSYNSPLHF. In DNA, the CDR3 is TGTGCCAGCAGCTTTGGGAGCTCCTATAATTCACCCCTCCACTTT.

This clonotype has a count of ten or more. The rearrangement joins TRBV29-1 to TRBJ2-7, with D possibly being TRBD2 (5 bases). Trimming took off 0 bases at V and 3 bases at J, with 12 bases between the two ends. Germline values: CDR1 SQVTM, CDR2 ANQGSEA. CDR3 size: 14 residues. The CDR3 reads CSVEEEGFLYEQYF. Written as DNA, the CDR3 is TGCAGCGTTGAAGAAGAGGGATTCCTCTACGAGCAGTACTTC.

This clonotype is judged medium-sized. The chain joins TRBV25-1 to TRBJ2-3; D is ambiguous. V was shortened by 6 bases and J by 2 bases, with 9 bases between the two germline ends. This CDR3 has 13 amino acids. CDR1 MGHDK and CDR2 SYGVNS come from the germline V gene. The CDR3 loop is CASRWSDTDTQYF. In nucleotides, the CDR3 is TGTGCCAGCAGATGGTCAGACACAGATACGCAGTATTTT.

This rearrangement joins TRBV15 to TRBJ1-2; D ambiguous. From germline, CDR1 is LNHNV and CDR2 YYDKDF (reference sequence). Trimming pared 1 base from V and 1 base from J, leaving 7 bases between. This CDR3 region has 14 residues. Here the CDR3 reads CATSRGDGNYGYTF. CDR3 coding DNA: TGTGCCACCAGCAGAGGAGACGGTAACTATGGCTACACCTTC.

Many counts were recorded for this clonotype. CDR3 sequence reads: CASSPPRKNTGELFF. Here the CDR3 DNA reads TGCGCCAGCAGTCCCCCCAGAAAGAACACCGGGGAGCTGTTTTTT. V and J are TRBV23-1 and TRBJ2-2; D gene ambiguous. TRBV23-1 is an open reading frame whose function is uncertain. This CDR3 contains 15 residues. V was cut by 4 bases and J by 1 base, with 10 bases left in between.

This clonotype was seen at least ten times. The J gene is TRBJ2-7, the V gene TRBV23-1; 8 bases map to TRBD1. TRBV23-1 belongs to the ORF category, with a function that is uncertain. V shed 4 bases and J 3 bases; nucleotides not matched to a gene: 11. The CDR3 covers 16 residues. DNA of the CDR3: TGCGCCAGCAGTCCTCTGGTCGGACAGGGAGTCTACGAGCAGTACTTC. Amino acids: CASSPLVGQGVYEQYF.

In this sample, this clonotype turned up a few times. This sequence joins TRBV19 and TRBJ2-3; 8 nucleotides match TRBD2. This CDR3 has 16 amino acids. CDR1 is LNHDA, CDR2 SQIVND, per germline (reference sequence). J was trimmed by 3 bases and V by 2 bases; bases with no gene match: 7. The CDR3 spells CASSIRGGRPTDTQYF. The CDR3 DNA sequence: TGTGCCAGTAGTATACGCGGGGGGCGTCCAACAGATACGCAGTATTTT.

This clonotype is judged medium-sized. The gene calls are TRBV6-1 and TRBJ2-6; maybe TRBD1 (6 bases). Germline V gene sequence: CDR1 MNHNS, CDR2 SASEGT. The CDR3 is made up of 15 amino acids. V lost 10 bases and J lost 1, with 14 bases in between. DNA for the CDR3: TGTGCCACCCTCCGAGGGGGATCTGGGGCCAACGTCCTGACTTTC. Its translation: CATLRGGSGANVLTF.

This clonotype was counted at least ten times. V usage is TRBV7-2 and J usage is TRBJ1-1, with D hard to call. The CDR3 is 15 residues long. The V gene's germline CDR1 is SGHTA and CDR2 FQGNSA. Trimming removed 1 base from V and 1 base from J, with 10 bases in between. The CDR3 bases are TGTGCCAGCAGCTTAGGGTCTCTTCAGAACACTGAAGCTTTCTTT. Its translation: CASSLGSLQNTEAFF.